This paragraph covers one T cell receptor gamma chain sequence. The junction differs from germline at one of its ends, possibly a read error. The data are from a study of human gamma delta and Vdelta1 T cells. TCRdb fed the PCR reads into CATT to redo clone calling. The data show about 2,900 gamma-chain clones, 5% to 5.5% seen once. The CDR3 contains 13 residues. In germline, CDR1 is VTNTFY, CDR2 YDVSTARD (reference sequence). The gene calls are TRGV3 and TRGJ1 or TRGJ2. Sequencing input: naive CD27+ Vdelta1 gamma-delta T cells from blood. The source is a human donor in good health. The CDR3 spells CATWDWAHYEKLF. The CDR3 coding sequence is TGTGCCACCTGGGACTGGGCTCATTATGAGAAACTCTTT.